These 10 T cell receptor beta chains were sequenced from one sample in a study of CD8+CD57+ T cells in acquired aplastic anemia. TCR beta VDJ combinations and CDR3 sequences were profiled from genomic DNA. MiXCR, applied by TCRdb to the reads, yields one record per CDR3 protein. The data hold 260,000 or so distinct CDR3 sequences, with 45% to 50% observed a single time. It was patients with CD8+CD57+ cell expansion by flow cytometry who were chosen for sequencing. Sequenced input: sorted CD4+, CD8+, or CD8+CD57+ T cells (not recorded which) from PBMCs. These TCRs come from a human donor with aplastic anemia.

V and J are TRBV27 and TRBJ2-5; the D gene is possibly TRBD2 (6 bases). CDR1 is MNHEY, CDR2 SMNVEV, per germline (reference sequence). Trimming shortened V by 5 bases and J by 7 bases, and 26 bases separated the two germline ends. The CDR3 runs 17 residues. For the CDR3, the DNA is TGTGCCAGCAGTCCGTCGACTGGGGACTTAGAAATGACGACCCAGTACTTC. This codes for CASSPSTGDLEMTTQYF.

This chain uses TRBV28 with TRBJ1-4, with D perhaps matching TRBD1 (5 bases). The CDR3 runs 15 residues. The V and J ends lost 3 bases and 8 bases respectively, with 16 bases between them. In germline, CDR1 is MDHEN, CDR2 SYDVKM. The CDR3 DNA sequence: TGTGCCAGCAGTTTTTCCCGGGGCGGGGGGGAAAAACTGTTTTTT. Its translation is CASSFSRGGGEKLFF.

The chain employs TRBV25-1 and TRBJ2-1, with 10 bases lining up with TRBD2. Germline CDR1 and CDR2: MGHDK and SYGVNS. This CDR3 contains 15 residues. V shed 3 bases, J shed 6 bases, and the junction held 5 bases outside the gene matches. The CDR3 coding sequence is TGTGCCAGCAGTGATCTAGCGGGGGAACCCAATGAGCAGTTCTTC. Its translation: CASSDLAGEPNEQFF.

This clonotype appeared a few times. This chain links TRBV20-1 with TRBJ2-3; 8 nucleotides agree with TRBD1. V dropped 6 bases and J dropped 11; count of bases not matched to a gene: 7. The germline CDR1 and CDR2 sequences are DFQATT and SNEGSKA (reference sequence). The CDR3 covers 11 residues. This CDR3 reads CSAIDRGRQYF. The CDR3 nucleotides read TGCAGTGCCATTGACAGGGGACGGCAGTATTTT.

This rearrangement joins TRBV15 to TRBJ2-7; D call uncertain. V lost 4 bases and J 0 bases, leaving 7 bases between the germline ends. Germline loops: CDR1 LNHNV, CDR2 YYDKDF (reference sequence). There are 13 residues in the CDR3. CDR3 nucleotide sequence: TGTGCCACCAGCAAGAGAAACTCCTACGAGCAGTACTTC. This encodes CATSKRNSYEQYF.

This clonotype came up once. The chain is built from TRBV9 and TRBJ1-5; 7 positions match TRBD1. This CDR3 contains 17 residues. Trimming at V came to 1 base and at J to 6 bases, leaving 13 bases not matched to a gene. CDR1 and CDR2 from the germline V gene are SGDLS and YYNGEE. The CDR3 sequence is CASSVTGQATPSQPQHF. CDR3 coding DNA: TGTGCCAGCAGCGTAACCGGACAGGCAACGCCAAGTCAGCCCCAGCATTTT. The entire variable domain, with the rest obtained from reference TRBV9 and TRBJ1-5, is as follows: DSGVTQTPKHLITATGQRVTLRCSPRSGDLSVYWYQQSLDQGLQFLIQYYNGEERAKGNILERFSAQQFPDLHSELNLSSLELGDSALYFCASSVTGQATPSQPQHFGDGTRLSIL.

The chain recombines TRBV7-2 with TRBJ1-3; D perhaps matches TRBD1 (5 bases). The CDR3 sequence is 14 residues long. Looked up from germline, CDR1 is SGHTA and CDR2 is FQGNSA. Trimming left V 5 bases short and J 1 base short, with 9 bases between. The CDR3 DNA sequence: TGTGCCAGCAGCCACGGGGGTTCTGGAAACACCATATATTTT. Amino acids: CASSHGGSGNTIYF.

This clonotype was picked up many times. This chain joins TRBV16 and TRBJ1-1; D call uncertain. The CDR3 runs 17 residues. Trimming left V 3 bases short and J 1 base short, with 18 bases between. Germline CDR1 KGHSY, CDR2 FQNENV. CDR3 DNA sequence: TGTGCCAGCAGCCAGGCCCTTATACAAGCGAGGAACACTGAAGCTTTCTTT. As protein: CASSQALIQARNTEAFF.

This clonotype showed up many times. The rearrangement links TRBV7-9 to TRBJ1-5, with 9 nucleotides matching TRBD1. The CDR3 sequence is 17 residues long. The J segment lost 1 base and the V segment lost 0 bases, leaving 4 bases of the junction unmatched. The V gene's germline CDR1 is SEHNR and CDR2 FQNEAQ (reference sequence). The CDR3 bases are TGTGCCAGCAGCTTAGCGGGTGGACAGGGGAGCAATCAGCCCCAGCATTTT. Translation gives CASSLAGGQGSNQPQHF.

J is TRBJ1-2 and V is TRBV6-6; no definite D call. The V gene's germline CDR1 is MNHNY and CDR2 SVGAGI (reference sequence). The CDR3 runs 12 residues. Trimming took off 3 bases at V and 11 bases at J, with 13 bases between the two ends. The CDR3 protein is CASSYNSGRYTF. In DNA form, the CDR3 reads TGTGCCAGCAGTTATAATAGCGGGAGATACACCTTC.